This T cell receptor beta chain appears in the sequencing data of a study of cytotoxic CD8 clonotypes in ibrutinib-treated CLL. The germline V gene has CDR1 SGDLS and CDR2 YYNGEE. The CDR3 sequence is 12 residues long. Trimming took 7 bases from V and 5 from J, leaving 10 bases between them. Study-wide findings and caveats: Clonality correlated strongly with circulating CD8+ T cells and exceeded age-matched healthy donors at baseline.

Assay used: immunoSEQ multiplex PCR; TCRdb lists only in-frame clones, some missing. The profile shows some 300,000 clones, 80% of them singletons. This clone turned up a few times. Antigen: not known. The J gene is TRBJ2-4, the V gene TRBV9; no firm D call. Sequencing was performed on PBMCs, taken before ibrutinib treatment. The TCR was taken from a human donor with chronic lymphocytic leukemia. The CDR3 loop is CASSSGQNIQYF. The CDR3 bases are TGTGCCAGCTCTTCTGGACAAAACATTCAGTACTTC. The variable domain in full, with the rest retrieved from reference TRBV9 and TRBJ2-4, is DSGVTQTPKHLITATGQRVTLRCSPRSGDLSVYWYQQSLDQGLQFLIQYYNGEERAKGNILERFSAQQFPDLHSELNLSSLELGDSALYFCASSSGQNIQYFGAGTRLSVL.